Presented here are 32 T cell receptor beta chains from one specimen sequenced in a study of OX40 agonist ivuxolimab in advanced cancers. Method: immunoSEQ multiplex PCR; TCRdb's copy keeps in-frame clones and lacks some. This table has 40,000 to 50,000 clones, 70% to 85% appearing once. Sequenced here: CD4+ or CD8+ T cells sorted from blood, sampled in a trial of the OX40 agonist ivuxolimab. The receptor source for this set is an adult with an advanced solid tumor such as melanoma, head and neck, liver or kidney cancer.

The chain uses TRBV5-4 and TRBJ1-4; D perhaps matches TRBD1 (5 bases). V shed 6 bases and J shed 8 bases, with 17 bases lying between them. Germline-derived CDR1 and CDR2 are SGHNT and YYREEE (reference sequence). This CDR3 spans 14 amino acids. The CDR3 region is CASTRGGIGEKLFF. CDR3 coding DNA: TGTGCCAGCACTCGGGGGGGAATTGGGGAAAAACTGTTTTTT.

The chain joins TRBV4-2 to TRBJ2-5, with D perhaps matching TRBD1 (5 bases). V gave up 0 bases and J gave up 4 bases, with 12 bases separating them. The CDR3 spans 15 residues. Germline lookup yields CDR1 LGHNA and CDR2 YNFKEQ. CDR3 sequence: CASSQEWGSGETQYF. Here the CDR3 DNA reads TGTGCCAGCAGCCAAGAGTGGGGCTCAGGAGAGACCCAGTACTTC.

V usage is TRBV9 and J usage is TRBJ1-3; D is possibly TRBD1 (6 bases). Trimming removed 4 bases at V and 4 bases at J, with 12 bases between. Germline CDR1 is SGDLS and CDR2 is YYNGEE. CDR3 length: 14 amino acids. The CDR3 DNA follows: TGTGCCAGCAGCACCCAGGGGTCCGGAAACACCATATATTTT. This translates into CASSTQGSGNTIYF. Combining the CDR3 with reference TRBV9 and TRBJ1-3 gives the whole variable domain DSGVTQTPKHLITATGQRVTLRCSPRSGDLSVYWYQQSLDQGLQFLIQYYNGEERAKGNILERFSAQQFPDLHSELNLSSLELGDSALYFCASSTQGSGNTIYFGEGSWLTVV.

The chain links TRBV5-5 to TRBJ1-2; D not resolved. CDR3 length equals 14 residues. Per the germline V gene, CDR1 is SGHKS and CDR2 is YYEKEE (reference sequence). V was trimmed by 1 base and J by 9 bases, leaving 16 bases between them. Written as DNA, the CDR3 is TGTGCCAGCAGCTTGCAGCGGCAGACCGTCAGCTACACCTTC. Residues: CASSLQRQTVSYTF.

V and J are TRBV6-5 and TRBJ1-6; D remains unclear. V was pared by 6 bases and J by 7 bases, with 7 bases between. CDR1 is MNHEY and CDR2 is SVGAGI in the germline V gene. The CDR3 consists of 12 residues. DNA of the CDR3: TGTGCCAGCAGCGAAGGGAATTCACCCCTCCACTTT. Translating gives CASSEGNSPLHF.

This rearrangement joins TRBV14 to TRBJ1-1; D possibly corresponds to TRBD1 (5 bases). The germline CDR1 and CDR2 sequences are SGHDN and FVKESK. CDR3 size: 13 residues. Trimming pared 4 bases from V and 2 bases from J, leaving 8 bases between. CDR3 DNA sequence: TGTGCCAGCAGCCTGACAGCTAACACTGAAGCTTTCTTT. The encoded protein is CASSLTANTEAFF.

The chain uses TRBV6-1 and TRBJ1-6; D gene ambiguous. The CDR3 sequence is 16 residues long. V lost 2 bases and J lost 7, with 15 bases in between. CDR1 is MNHNS, CDR2 SASEGT, per germline. The chain's CDR3 is CASSEFLAQPNSPLHF. The DNA of the CDR3 is TGTGCCAGCAGTGAATTTTTGGCACAACCAAATTCACCCCTCCACTTT.

This clone was observed a handful of times. The V and J genes are TRBV4-3 and TRBJ1-1; no clear D gene. The germline V gene has CDR1 LGHNA and CDR2 YSLEER. The V gene lost 4 bases and the J gene lost 1 base, with 13 bases spanning the gap. The CDR3 totals 15 residues. CDR3 coding DNA: TGCGCCAGCAGCCCCTCGGCGAGAAAGAACACTGAAGCTTTCTTT. This translates into CASSPSARKNTEAFF.

This clone is labeled medium-sized. The rearrangement joins TRBV7-9 to TRBJ1-4, with D maybe TRBD1 (5 bases). This CDR3 spans 14 amino acids. V lost 5 bases and J lost 6, with 13 bases in between. Germline V lookup: CDR1 SEHNR, CDR2 FQNEAQ (reference sequence). The CDR3 spells CASSTPGWDEKLFF. CDR3 nucleotide sequence: TGTGCCAGCAGCACCCCAGGGTGGGATGAAAAACTGTTTTTT.

J is TRBJ1-6 and V is TRBV25-1, with D uncertain. V was shortened by 6 bases and J by 6 bases, with 9 bases between the two germline ends. The germline V gene encodes CDR1 MGHDK and CDR2 SYGVNS. The CDR3 sequence is 13 residues long. CDR3 sequence (DNA): TGTGCCAGCAGAGACGGAATTAATTCACCCCTCCACTTT. Translating gives CASRDGINSPLHF.

The chain links TRBV6-1 to TRBJ2-3; D remains ambiguous. The CDR3 length is 14 residues. Germline V lookup: CDR1 MNHNS, CDR2 SASEGT. The V gene lost 6 bases and the J gene lost 5 bases, with 15 bases spanning the gap. CDR3 nucleotide sequence: TGTGCCAGCAGCGATGAAAACAGAGAAGATACGCAGTATTTT. Translated, it gives CASSDENREDTQYF.

The chain uses TRBV6-5 and TRBJ1-6; 8 bases match TRBD1. From germline, CDR1 is MNHEY and CDR2 SVGAGI. V trimming: 7 bases; J trimming: 6 bases; junction bases outside the gene matches: 5. This CDR3 region has 14 residues. CDR3 nucleotide sequence: TGTGCCAGCAATCTCGGACAGGGTAATTCACCCCTCCACTTT. This gives the protein CASNLGQGNSPLHF.

On this clone itself: This sample includes further DNA sequences coding for the same CDR3. This sequence joins TRBV27 and TRBJ1-1; 7 positions match TRBD1. V dropped 4 bases and J dropped 1; count of bases not matched to a gene: 6. CDR3 length: 15 amino acids. Germline lookup yields CDR1 MNHEY and CDR2 SMNVEV (reference sequence). The CDR3 DNA reads as TGTGCCAGCAGTTCCCGGACAGGCGCGAACACTGAAGCTTTCTTT. It encodes CASSSRTGANTEAFF.

The genes are TRBV4-2 and TRBJ2-7; 13 bases are a match to TRBD2. The junction had 6 bases not matched to a gene; V was cut back by 4 bases and J by 3 bases. The CDR3 length is 16 residues. CDR1 and CDR2 (germline): LGHNA, YNFKEQ. The DNA for the CDR3 is TGTGCCAGCAGCCCTACTAGCGGGGGGGCCGGCTACGAGCAGTACTTC. Its translation: CASSPTSGGAGYEQYF.

V gene TRBV5-6 combines with J gene TRBJ1-1; D uncertain. The CDR3 contains 12 residues. Germline V CDR1 and CDR2: SGHDT, YYEEEE. The V end lost 5 bases, the J end lost 3 bases, and 8 bases lay between the germline ends. CDR3: CASRLMDTEAFF. As DNA, the CDR3 is TGTGCCAGCAGATTAATGGACACTGAAGCTTTCTTT.

V usage is TRBV2 and J usage is TRBJ1-5; TRBD1 might be the D (5 bases). CDR1 and CDR2 (germline): SNHLY, FYNNEI. Deletions cut 4 bases from V and 7 bases from J, with 11 bases between. The CDR3 has 13 amino acids. As DNA, the CDR3 is TGTGCCAGCAGTGGAGTGGCAGGGCAGCCCCAGCATTTT. It translates to CASSGVAGQPQHF.

The V and J genes are TRBV28 and TRBJ1-1; D not certain. V was cut by 7 bases and J by 3 bases, with 9 bases left in between. CDR1 is MDHEN and CDR2 is SYDVKM in the germline V gene. The CDR3 loop spans 12 amino acids. The CDR3 reads CASTQRDTEAFF. CDR3 sequence (DNA): TGTGCCAGCACACAGCGAGACACTGAAGCTTTCTTT.

This clone was found once. The chain carries TRBV19 and TRBJ2-7; D is perhaps TRBD1 (6 bases). The CDR3 covers 16 residues. The germline V and J ends were trimmed by 1 base and 5 bases, with 18 bases remaining between them. Per the germline V gene, CDR1 is LNHDA and CDR2 is SQIVND (reference sequence). CDR3 nucleotides: TGTGCCAGTAGTATAGGTGGGGGCATAGGATTCGACGAGCAGTACTTC. It codes for CASSIGGGIGFDEQYF.

This rearrangement joins TRBV18 to TRBJ2-3, with D unclear. CDR1 and CDR2 from the germline V gene are KGHSH and LQKENI. V dropped 3 bases and J dropped 0 bases, with 10 bases sitting between them. CDR3 length: 15 residues. CDR3 sequence reads: CASSPLQSSTDTQYF. CDR3 DNA sequence: TGTGCCAGCTCACCCCTCCAGTCGAGCACAGATACGCAGTATTTT.

This sequence joins TRBV5-4 and TRBJ1-6, with D unresolved. V dropped 4 bases and J dropped 10 bases, with 9 bases sitting between them. The CDR3 is 12 residues long. CDR1 is SGHNT and CDR2 is YYREEE in the germline V gene (reference sequence). The CDR3 coding sequence is TGTGCCAGCAGCCAGGACCGGTCACCCCTCCACTTT. It translates to CASSQDRSPLHF.

The chain joins TRBV19 to TRBJ2-4, with D perhaps matching TRBD1 or TRBD2 (5 bases each). Looked up from germline, CDR1 is LNHDA and CDR2 is SQIVND (reference sequence). V gave up 3 bases and J gave up 4 bases, with 16 bases separating them. The CDR3 has 16 amino acids. For the CDR3, the DNA is TGTGCCAGTAGTATCGGGGCCGGGACCCGGAAAAACATTCAGTACTTC. Translating gives CASSIGAGTRKNIQYF.

In nucleotides, the CDR3 is TGTGCCAGTAGTCCCGGACAGCTAATTAATTCACCCCTCCACTTT. Its protein product is CASSPGQLINSPLHF. The chain links TRBV19 to TRBJ1-6; TRBD1 is a possible D gene (6 bases). Germline lookup yields CDR1 LNHDA and CDR2 SQIVND (reference sequence). Trimming took off 5 bases at V and 6 bases at J, with 14 bases between the two ends. This CDR3 comprises 15 residues.

V and J are TRBV19 and TRBJ2-2; D may correspond to TRBD1 or TRBD2 (5 bases each). The V end was cut by 2 bases, the J end by 4 bases, with 11 bases between. The germline CDR1 and CDR2 sequences are LNHDA and SQIVND (reference sequence). The CDR3 is 15 amino acids. The CDR3 spells CASSISMGTTGELFF. The DNA of the CDR3 is TGTGCCAGTAGTATATCTATGGGGACCACCGGGGAGCTGTTTTTT. The full variable domain, completed using reference TRBV19 and TRBJ2-2, is DGGITQSPKYLFRKEGQNVTLSCEQNLNHDAMYWYRQDPGQGLRLIYYSQIVNDFQKGDIAEGYSVSREKKESFPLTVTSAQKNPTAFYLCASSISMGTTGELFFGEGSRLTVL.

The chain uses TRBV5-1 and TRBJ2-2, with 10 bases identical to TRBD2. Germline CDR1 reads SGHRS; CDR2 reads YFSETQ. Trimming removed 4 bases from V and 5 bases from J; junction bases left unmatched: 11. This CDR3 has 17 amino acids. The DNA of the CDR3 is TGCGCCAGCAGCCCGGCGGCTAGCGGGGGAGCTACCGGGGAGCTGTTTTTT. Its translation is CASSPAASGGATGELFF.

This sequence joins TRBV5-5 and TRBJ1-4; 7 bases are a match to TRBD1. This CDR3 region has 14 residues. The germline V gene encodes CDR1 SGHKS and CDR2 YYEKEE (reference sequence). V dropped 4 bases and J dropped 2; count of bases not matched to a gene: 2. The CDR3 nucleotides read TGTGCCAGCAGCCAGACAGGGACTAATGAAAAACTGTTTTTT. This codes for CASSQTGTNEKLFF. The complete variable domain, with remaining parts taken from reference TRBV5-5 and TRBJ1-4, reads DAGVTQSPTHLIKTRGQQVTLRCSPISGHKSVSWYQQVLGQGPQFIFQYYEKEERGRGNFPDRFSARQFPNYSSELNVNALLLGDSALYLCASSQTGTNEKLFFGSGTQLSVL.

This clone was recorded once. V is TRBV29-1 and J is TRBJ2-5; D not certain. Germline values: CDR1 SQVTM, CDR2 ANQGSEA. Trimming pared 6 bases from V and 5 bases from J, leaving 13 bases between. CDR3 size: 12 residues. The CDR3 DNA sequence: TGCAGCGTCCGCCCCGGCCCGGAGACCCAGTACTTC. Translated: CSVRPGPETQYF.

This chain links TRBV30 with TRBJ2-3; 10 bases are shared with TRBD2. The CDR3 is made up of 14 amino acids. The junction had 3 bases not matched to a gene; V was cut back by 2 bases and J by 4 bases. The germline CDR1 and CDR2 sequences are GTSNPN and SVGIG (reference sequence). The DNA for the CDR3 is TGTGCCTGGAGTAGGAGCGGGGGGGCAGATACGCAGTATTTT. This translates into CAWSRSGGADTQYF.

The J gene is TRBJ1-2, the V gene TRBV5-5, with D tentatively TRBD1 (6 bases). Germline V gene data show CDR1 as SGHKS and CDR2 as YYEKEE (reference sequence). CDR3 length: 14 residues. V lost 3 bases, J lost 6 bases, and 15 bases lay in between. The DNA of the CDR3 is TGTGCCAGCAGCTCGGACAGCCTGTCCGATGGCTACACCTTC. This codes for CASSSDSLSDGYTF.

This clone showed up just a few times. The chain carries TRBV5-6 and TRBJ1-2; D is ambiguous. The V and J ends lost 2 bases and 6 bases respectively, with 8 bases between them. CDR1 and CDR2 from the germline V gene are SGHDT and YYEEEE. The CDR3 has 12 residues. The CDR3 loop reads CASSFRLDGYTF. The DNA of the CDR3 is TGTGCCAGCAGCTTTCGACTGGATGGCTACACCTTC.

Notes on this clone: Other DNA sequences from this sample encode an identical CDR3 as well. The V gene is TRBV6-5, the J gene TRBJ2-3; D call uncertain. V was pared by 0 bases and J by 0 bases, with 7 bases between. This CDR3 is 15 amino acids long. CDR1 is MNHEY and CDR2 is SVGAGI in the germline V gene. The CDR3 nucleotides are TGTGCCAGCAGTTACTCCCCCGATAGCACAGATACGCAGTATTTT. As protein: CASSYSPDSTDTQYF.

The chain combines TRBV11-2 with TRBJ2-5; 7 bases match TRBD2. Germline V lookup: CDR1 SGHAT, CDR2 FQNNGV. V shed 5 bases and J 9 bases; nucleotides not matched to a gene: 12. The CDR3 loop spans 14 amino acids. The CDR3 nucleotides read TGTGCCAGCAGCCTCCCCTCGGGCCGGGAGGCCCAGTACTTC. Its translation: CASSLPSGREAQYF.

V is TRBV12-5 and J is TRBJ1-1; 8 nucleotides match TRBD1. The CDR3 runs 12 residues. Germline V gene lookup returns CDR1 LGHNT and CDR2 FRNRAP. With 3 bases clipped from V and 9 bases from J, the junction kept 3 bases outside the gene matches. CDR3 bases: TGTGCTAGTGGTTTCTGGACAGGGAAAGCTTTCTTT. Amino acids: CASGFWTGKAFF. Variable domain in full (rest from reference TRBV12-5 and TRBJ1-1): DARVTQTPRHKVTEMGQEVTMRCQPILGHNTVFWYRQTMMQGLELLAYFRNRAPLDDSGMPKDRFSAEMPDATLATLKIQPSEPRDSAVYFCASGFWTGKAFFGQGTRLTVV.